This T cell receptor beta chain was recovered during a study of blood T cell repertoires in COVID-19. Looking at the study overall: Acute and convalescent COVID-19 specimens originated in the United States, Italy and Spain. The cDNA or gDNA used as material had been derived from T cells, B-cell-depleted T cells, or PBMCs.

Enrolled through a virtual design, the participants were between roughly 18 and 95 years of age and came from some 25 US areas. Assay: immunoSEQ multiplex PCR; the TCRdb copy retains only in-frame clones and omits some. The sample gives around 150,000 clones, over 70% of which show up once; around 10% is in the top ten. The CDR3 extends over 10 amino acids. The germline V gene encodes CDR1 KGHSH and CDR2 LQKENI. V was cut by 7 bases and J by 6 bases, with 6 bases left in between. The V and J genes are TRBV18 and TRBJ1-1, with D uncertain. The receptor was isolated from a man aged 45 to 65 who had recovered from COVID-19. The sequencing input was PBMCs or T cells enriched from blood (not recorded which). The CDR3 DNA is TGTGCCAGCTACTCACCTGAAGCTTTCTTT. Translated, it gives CASYSPEAFF.